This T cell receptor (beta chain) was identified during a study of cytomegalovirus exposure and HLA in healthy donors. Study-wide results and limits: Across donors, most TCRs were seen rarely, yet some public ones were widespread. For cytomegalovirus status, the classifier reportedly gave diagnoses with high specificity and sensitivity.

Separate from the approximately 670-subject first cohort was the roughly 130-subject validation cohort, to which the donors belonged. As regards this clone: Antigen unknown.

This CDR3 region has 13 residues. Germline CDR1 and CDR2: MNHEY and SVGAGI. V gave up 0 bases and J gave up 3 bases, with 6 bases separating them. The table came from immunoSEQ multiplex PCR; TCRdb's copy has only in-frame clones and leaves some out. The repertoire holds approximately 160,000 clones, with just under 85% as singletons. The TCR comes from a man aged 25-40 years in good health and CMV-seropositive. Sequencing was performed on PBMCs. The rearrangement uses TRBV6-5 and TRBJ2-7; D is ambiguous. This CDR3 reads CASSYSSYYEQYF. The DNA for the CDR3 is TGTGCCAGCAGTTACTCCTCCTACTACGAGCAGTACTTC.